This paragraph covers one T cell receptor (beta chain) sequence. The antigen is unknown. The junction differs from germline at one of its ends, possibly a read error. 60 Vbeta and 13 Jbeta primers were used in PCR. The repertoire was sequenced with immunoSEQ multiplex PCR; TCRdb's copy has only in-frame clones and lacks some. Of under 150,000 clones in the sample, roughly three quarters were seen once. The entry originates in a study of cytomegalovirus exposure and HLA in healthy donors. This CDR3 comprises 14 residues. Germline V gene data show CDR1 as MGHRA and CDR2 as YSYEKL. Notes on the study in general: Later analysis suggested most CMV-associated TCR beta chains were HLA-restricted. Some segments of the V type, notably TRBV6-2 and TRBV6-3, were excluded as indistinguishable. CMV serostatus was the sole immune exposure data available. Later examination showed HLA-associated TCR beta chains had greater clonal expansion than equally common others.

The genes are TRBV4-1 and TRBJ1-4, with a weak D call TRBD1 (5 bases). The sequencing sample was made of PBMCs. This sequence originates from a woman aged 35 to 49 in good health and CMV-seropositive. CDR3 DNA sequence: TGCGCCAGCCGCCAGGTGGGGGGGACCGAAAAACTGTTTTTT. Translated: CASRQVGGTEKLFF.